This T cell receptor beta chain was retrieved from a study of T cell responses to AZD1222 COVID-19 vaccine. Study conclusions and caveats: A reported finding is that nearly half of spike-specific TCRs target unmutated variant regions. Spike-wide vaccine-associated CD4 TCRs dominated at 160-218 and 743-854. Once two AZD1222 doses were given, Spike-specific TCR breadth and depth went up.

A remark on this clone: The antigen is undetermined.

The length of the CDR3 is 13 residues. Germline loops: CDR1 WSHSY, CDR2 SAAADI. The V end was cut by 2 bases, the J end by 3 bases, with 5 bases between. Produced via immunoSEQ multiplex PCR; TCRdb's table is partial and in-frame only. The sample shows about 59,000 clones, 84% of them seen only once. The sequences come from peripheral blood, collected on day 0 of AZD1222 vaccination. The chain carries TRBV10-2 and TRBJ2-1, with no clear D. The source is an adult in good health. The CDR3 bases are TGCGCCAGCAGTGAGGGTATCTACAATGAGCAGTTCTTC. The encoded protein is CASSEGIYNEQFF.